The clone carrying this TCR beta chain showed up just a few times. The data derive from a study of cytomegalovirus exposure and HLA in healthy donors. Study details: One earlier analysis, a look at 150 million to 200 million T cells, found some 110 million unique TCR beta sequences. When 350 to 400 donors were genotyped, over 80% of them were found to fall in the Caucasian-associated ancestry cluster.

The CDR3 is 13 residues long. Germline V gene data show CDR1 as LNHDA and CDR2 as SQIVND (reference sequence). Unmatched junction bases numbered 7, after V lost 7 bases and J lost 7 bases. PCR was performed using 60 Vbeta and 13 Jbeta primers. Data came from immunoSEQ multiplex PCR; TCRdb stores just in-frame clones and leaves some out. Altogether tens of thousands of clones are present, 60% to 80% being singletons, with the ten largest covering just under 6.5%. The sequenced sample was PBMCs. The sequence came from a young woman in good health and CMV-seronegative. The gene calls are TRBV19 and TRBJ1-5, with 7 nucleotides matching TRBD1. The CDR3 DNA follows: TGTGCCAGTAACGAGGGGGCAAACCAGCCCCAGCATTTT. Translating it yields CASNEGANQPQHF.